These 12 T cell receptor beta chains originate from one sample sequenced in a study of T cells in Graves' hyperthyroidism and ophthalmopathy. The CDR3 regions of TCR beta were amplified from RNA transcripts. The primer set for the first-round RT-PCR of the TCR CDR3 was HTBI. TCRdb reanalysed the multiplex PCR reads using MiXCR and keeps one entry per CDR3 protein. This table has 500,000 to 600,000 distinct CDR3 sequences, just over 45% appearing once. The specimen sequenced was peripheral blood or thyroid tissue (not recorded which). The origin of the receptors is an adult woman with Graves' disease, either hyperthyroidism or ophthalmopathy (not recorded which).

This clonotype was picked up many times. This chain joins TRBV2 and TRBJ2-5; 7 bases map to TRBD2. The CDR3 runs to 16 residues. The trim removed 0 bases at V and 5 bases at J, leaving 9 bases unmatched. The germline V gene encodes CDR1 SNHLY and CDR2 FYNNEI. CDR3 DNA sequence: TGTGCCAGCAGTGAAGCGCTTCCGGGAGGCTGGGAGACCCAGTACTTC. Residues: CASSEALPGGWETQYF.

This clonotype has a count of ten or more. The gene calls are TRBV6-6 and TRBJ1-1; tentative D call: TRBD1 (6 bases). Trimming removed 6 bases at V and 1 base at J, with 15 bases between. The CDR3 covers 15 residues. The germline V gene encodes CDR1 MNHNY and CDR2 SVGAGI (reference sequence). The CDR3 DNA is TGTGCCAGCAGGCCCGGTTGGGGGCGGAACACTGAAGCTTTCTTT. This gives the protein CASRPGWGRNTEAFF.

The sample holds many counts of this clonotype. DNA of the CDR3: TGTGCCAGCGAGGTTACAGGGGGTCAGCCCCAGCATTTT. Translated: CASEVTGGQPQHF. This rearrangement joins TRBV2 to TRBJ1-5, with TRBD1 matching over 8 bases. The CDR3 contains 13 residues. Germline lookup yields CDR1 SNHLY and CDR2 FYNNEI. With 8 bases clipped from V and 6 bases from J, the junction kept 6 bases outside the gene matches.

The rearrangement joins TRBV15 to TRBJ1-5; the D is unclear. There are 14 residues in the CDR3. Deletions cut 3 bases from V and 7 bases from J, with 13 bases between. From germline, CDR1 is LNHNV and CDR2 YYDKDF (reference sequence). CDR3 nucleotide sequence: TGTGCCACCAGCAGTATCAACCCGGAACAGCCCCAGCATTTT. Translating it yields CATSSINPEQPQHF. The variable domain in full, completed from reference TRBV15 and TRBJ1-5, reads DAMVIQNPRYQVTQFGKPVTLSCSQTLNHNVMYWYQQKSSQAPKLLFHYYDKDFNNEADTPDNFQSRRPNTSFCFLDIRSPGLGDTAMYLCATSSINPEQPQHFGDGTRLSIL.

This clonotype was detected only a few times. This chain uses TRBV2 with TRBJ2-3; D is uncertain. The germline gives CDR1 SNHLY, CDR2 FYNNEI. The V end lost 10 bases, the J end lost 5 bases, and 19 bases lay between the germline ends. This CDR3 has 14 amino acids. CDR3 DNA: TGTGCCAACGGAGAGACGAGTCGTGGAGATACGCAGTATTTT. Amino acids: CANGETSRGDTQYF.

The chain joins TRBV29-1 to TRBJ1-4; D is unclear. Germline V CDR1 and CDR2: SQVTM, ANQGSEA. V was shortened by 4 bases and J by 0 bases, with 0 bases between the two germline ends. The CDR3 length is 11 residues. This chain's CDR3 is CSVATNEKLFF. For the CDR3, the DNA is TGCAGCGTTGCAACTAATGAAAAACTGTTTTTT.

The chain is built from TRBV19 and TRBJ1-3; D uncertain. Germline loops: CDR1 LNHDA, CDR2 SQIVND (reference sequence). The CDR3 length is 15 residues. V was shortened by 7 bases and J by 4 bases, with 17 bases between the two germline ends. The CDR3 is CASTLTLASGNTIYF. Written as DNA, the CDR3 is TGTGCCAGTACTCTCACTCTGGCCAGCGGAAACACCATATATTTT. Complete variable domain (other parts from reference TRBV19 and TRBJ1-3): DGGITQSPKYLFRKEGQNVTLSCEQNLNHDAMYWYRQDPGQGLRLIYYSQIVNDFQKGDIAEGYSVSREKKESFPLTVTSAQKNPTAFYLCASTLTLASGNTIYFGEGSWLTVV.

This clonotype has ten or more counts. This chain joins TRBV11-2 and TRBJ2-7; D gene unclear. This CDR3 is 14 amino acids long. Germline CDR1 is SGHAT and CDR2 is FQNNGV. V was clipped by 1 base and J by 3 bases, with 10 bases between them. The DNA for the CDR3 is TGTGCCAGCAGCTTAGTTGTGGGGATCTACGAGCAGTACTTC. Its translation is CASSLVVGIYEQYF.

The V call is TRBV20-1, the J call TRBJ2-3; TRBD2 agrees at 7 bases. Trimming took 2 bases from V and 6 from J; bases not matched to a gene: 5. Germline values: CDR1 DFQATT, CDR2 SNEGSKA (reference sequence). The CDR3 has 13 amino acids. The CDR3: CSARSGEGDTQYF. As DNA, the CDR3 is TGCAGTGCTAGAAGCGGGGAAGGGGATACGCAGTATTTT.

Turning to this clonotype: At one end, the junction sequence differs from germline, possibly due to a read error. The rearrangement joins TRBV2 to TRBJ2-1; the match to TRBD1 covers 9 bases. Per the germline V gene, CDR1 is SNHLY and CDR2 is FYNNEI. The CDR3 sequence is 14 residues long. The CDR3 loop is CASTGQGIGNQQFF. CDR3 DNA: TGTGCCAGCACCGGACAGGGGATCGGCAATCAGCAGTTCTTC.

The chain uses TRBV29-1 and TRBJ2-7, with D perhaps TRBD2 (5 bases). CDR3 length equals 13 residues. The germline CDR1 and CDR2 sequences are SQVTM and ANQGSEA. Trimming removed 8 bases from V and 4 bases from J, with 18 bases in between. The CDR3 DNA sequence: TGCAGCACGAGGACGGGGAGCTCTTACGAGCAGTACTTC. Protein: CSTRTGSSYEQYF.

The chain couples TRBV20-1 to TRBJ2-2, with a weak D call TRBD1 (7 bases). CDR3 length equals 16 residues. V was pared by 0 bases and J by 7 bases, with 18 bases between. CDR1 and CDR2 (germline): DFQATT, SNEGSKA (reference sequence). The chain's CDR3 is CSAREDRQGGRGELFF. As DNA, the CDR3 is TGCAGTGCTAGAGAAGATAGACAGGGAGGTCGCGGGGAGCTGTTTTTT.